Presented here are 10 T cell receptor beta chains from one specimen sequenced in a study of blood T cell repertoires in COVID-19. Some clones are missing from TCRdb's copy, which holds only in-frame ones; the method was immunoSEQ multiplex PCR. This sample carries 120,000 to 150,000 clones, about 90% of them seen once, and the ten largest clones take about 10%. Sequenced material: peripheral blood. These receptors were taken from a man aged 55 to 70 with active or convalescent COVID-19.

As for this clone: Relative to the germline gene, one junction end is altered; a read error may explain this. V gene TRBV7-8 combines with J gene TRBJ2-1, with 16 bases fitting TRBD2. CDR1 and CDR2 from the germline V gene are SGHVS and FQNEAQ. This CDR3 is built from 14 residues. This CDR3 is CASSPGTSGRAKLF. As DNA, the CDR3 is TGTGCCAGCAGCCCTGGGACTAGCGGGAGGGCCAAGCTCTTC.

The genes are TRBV4-2 and TRBJ2-2; D might be TRBD2 (6 bases). CDR3 length: 17 amino acids. Trimming stripped 0 bases from V and 8 bases from J, with 19 bases between. CDR1 is LGHNA, CDR2 YNFKEQ, per germline. CDR3 residues: CASSQDAGGANGGELFF. The DNA of the CDR3 is TGTGCCAGCAGCCAAGATGCCGGCGGGGCAAACGGAGGGGAGCTGTTTTTT.

The V call is TRBV9, the J call TRBJ2-2; 14 nucleotides line up with TRBD2. V shed 3 bases and J 4 bases; nucleotides not matched to a gene: 5. CDR3 length equals 17 residues. CDR1 and CDR2 from the germline V gene are SGDLS and YYNGEE. CDR3 protein: CASSAGLAGVSTGELFF. The CDR3 nucleotides are TGTGCCAGCAGCGCGGGACTAGCGGGAGTAAGCACCGGGGAGCTGTTTTTT. Full variable domain (outside the CDR3, taken from reference TRBV9 and TRBJ2-2): DSGVTQTPKHLITATGQRVTLRCSPRSGDLSVYWYQQSLDQGLQFLIQYYNGEERAKGNILERFSAQQFPDLHSELNLSSLELGDSALYFCASSAGLAGVSTGELFFGEGSRLTVL.

The rearrangement uses TRBV28 and TRBJ1-1; 7 nucleotides line up with TRBD1. This CDR3 spans 13 amino acids. Germline-derived CDR1 and CDR2 are MDHEN and SYDVKM. Here the CDR3 DNA reads TGTGCGACCGGGACAGAAATGAACACTGAAGCTTTCTTT. Its protein is CATGTEMNTEAFF.

This clone was counted once. V usage is TRBV28 and J usage is TRBJ2-3, with D uncertain. Germline values: CDR1 MDHEN, CDR2 SYDVKM. The CDR3 is 11 residues long. V was pared by 10 bases and J by 5 bases, with 10 bases between. CDR3 coding DNA: TGTGCCACCCTAAGACTAGATACGCAGTATTTT. It is translated as CATLRLDTQYF.

This rearrangement joins TRBV10-3 to TRBJ1-3; TRBD1 is a possible D gene (5 bases). CDR1 and CDR2 from the germline V gene are ENHRY and SYGVKD. The CDR3 totals 15 residues. V was cut by 6 bases and J by 4 bases, with 16 bases left in between. The CDR3 region is CAIRGLGGDGNTIYF. CDR3 in DNA: TGTGCCATCAGAGGGCTCGGGGGGGACGGAAACACCATATATTTT.

CDR3: CASSLTDRAGNTIYF. CDR3 in DNA: TGTGCCAGCAGCTTGACAGACAGGGCTGGAAACACCATATATTTT. V and J are TRBV5-5 and TRBJ1-3, with 7 bases identical to TRBD1. The CDR3 has 15 amino acids. Germline-derived CDR1 and CDR2 are SGHKS and YYEKEE (reference sequence). V gave up 1 base and J gave up 2 bases; unmatched junction bases: 3.

The chain combines TRBV19 with TRBJ1-5; D is possibly TRBD1 (6 bases). V lost 5 bases to trimming and J lost 0 bases, with 11 bases between them. CDR1 and CDR2 (germline): LNHDA, SQIVND (reference sequence). The CDR3 runs 15 residues. CDR3 loop: CASSPRTDSNQPQHF. CDR3 in DNA: TGTGCCAGTAGTCCCCGGACAGATAGCAATCAGCCCCAGCATTTT.

The chain combines TRBV11-2 with TRBJ2-7; TRBD2 matches 7 bases. CDR1 SGHAT and CDR2 FQNNGV come from the germline V gene. V shed 4 bases, J shed 6 bases, and the junction held 18 bases outside the gene matches. This CDR3 has 17 amino acids. The CDR3, as DNA: TGTGCCAGCAGCTCACCGACTTTCCCGCTAGCGGTGAGCGAGCAGTACTTC. Translation gives CASSSPTFPLAVSEQYF.

This chain joins TRBV15 and TRBJ1-6; D is perhaps TRBD1 (5 bases). V was clipped by 1 base and J by 2 bases, with 12 bases between them. This CDR3 comprises 17 residues. Germline CDR1 reads LNHNV; CDR2 reads YYDKDF (reference sequence). CDR3 loop: CATSRAGERTYNSPLHF. CDR3 sequence (DNA): TGTGCCACCAGCAGAGCGGGGGAAAGGACCTATAATTCACCCCTCCACTTT.